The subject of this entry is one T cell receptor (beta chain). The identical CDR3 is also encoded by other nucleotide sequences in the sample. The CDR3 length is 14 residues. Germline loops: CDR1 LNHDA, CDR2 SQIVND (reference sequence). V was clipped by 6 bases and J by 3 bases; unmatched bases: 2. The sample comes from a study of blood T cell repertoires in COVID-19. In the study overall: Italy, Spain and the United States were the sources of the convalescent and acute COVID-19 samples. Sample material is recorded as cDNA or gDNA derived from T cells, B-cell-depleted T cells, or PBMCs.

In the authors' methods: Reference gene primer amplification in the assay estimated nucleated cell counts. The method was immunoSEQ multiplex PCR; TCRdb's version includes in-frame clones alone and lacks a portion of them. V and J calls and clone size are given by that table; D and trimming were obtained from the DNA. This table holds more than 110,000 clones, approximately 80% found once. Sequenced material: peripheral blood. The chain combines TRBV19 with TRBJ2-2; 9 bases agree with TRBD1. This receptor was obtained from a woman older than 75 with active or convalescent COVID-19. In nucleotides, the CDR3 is TGTGCCAGTAGACGGGACAGGGACACCGGGGAGCTGTTTTTT. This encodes CASRRDRDTGELFF.